Given below is one T cell receptor beta chain in context. Its antigen is undetermined. Germline values: CDR1 MGHRA, CDR2 YSYEKL. Trimming pared 0 bases from V and 8 bases from J, leaving 16 bases between. The CDR3 runs to 16 residues. Time point here: pre-sensitization, week 0. Treatment in this sample: therapeutic diphenylcyclopropenone sensitization with weekly scalp DPC. In the library, unique molecular identifiers were attached to individual cDNA molecules. In the authors' workflow: The median was about 89,000 TCRs per sample, ranging roughly 20,000 to 750,000. TCRdb passed the RACE reads through MiXCR, listing each CDR3 protein once. What appears here as the V and J calls and clone size reflects TCRdb's work, not the paper's. The table includes about 260,000 distinct CDR3 sequences, 7.5% to 9% detected once. This sample was included in a study of human T cells and chemical hapten exposure. The overall study: Alopecia universalis, totalis or areata was present in patients who were mostly female. Study-level results: Once DPC sensitization occurred, TCRs above 1 in 1000 frequency showed no change.

The input for sequencing was whole blood, taken in connection with sensitization to the hapten diphenylcyclopropenone (DPC). V is TRBV4-1 and J is TRBJ2-2; tentatively, D is TRBD1 (6 bases). The clonotype comes from a woman aged 35 to 49 with alopecia areata. Some clones in this sample may be carry-over from other donors' samples. The CDR3 bases are TGCGCCAGCAGCCAAGAACCCACCACCAGGGGAGGGGAGCTGTTTTTT. Protein product: CASSQEPTTRGGELFF.